Presented here are 20 T cell receptor beta chains from one specimen sequenced in a study of response to subunit inactivated influenza vaccine. TCRdb re-derived calls from the RT-PCR reads in MiXCR, one entry per CDR3 protein. The profile shows roughly 570,000 distinct CDR3 sequences, roughly 15% of them singletons. Source: PBMCs from blood, taken 11 to 12 days after vaccination. The receptors originated from a man in his forties or fifties who received an inactivated influenza vaccine.

In its sample, this clonotype was seen a few times. The CDR3 sequence: CASSYDGGFTDTQYF. As DNA, the CDR3 is TGTGCCAGCAGTTACGATGGCGGGTTCACAGATACGCAGTATTTT. The chain links TRBV6-2 or TRBV6-3 to TRBJ2-3; possibly TRBD2 for D (5 bases). Trimming took 2 bases from V and 2 from J, leaving 11 bases between them. Per germline, CDR1 MNHEY and CDR2 SVGEGT. The CDR3 totals 15 residues.

The rearrangement joins TRBV10-3 to TRBJ2-5; D call uncertain. CDR3 length: 16 residues. Trimming stripped 0 bases from V and 7 bases from J, with 18 bases between. Germline CDR1 is ENHRY and CDR2 is SYGVKD. CDR3 sequence reads: CAISESWYKKLGTQYF. The CDR3 bases are TGTGCCATCAGTGAGTCCTGGTACAAGAAGTTAGGGACCCAGTACTTC.

This sequence joins TRBV28 and TRBJ2-1, with D hard to call. The CDR3 spans 15 residues. Trimming took 5 bases from V and 5 from J, leaving 16 bases between them. Germline V gene sequence: CDR1 MDHEN, CDR2 SYDVKM. The CDR3: CASSLTRERNNEQFF. In DNA, the CDR3 is TGTGCCAGCAGTCTTACCCGCGAGAGGAACAATGAGCAGTTCTTC. The variable domain in full, with the rest retrieved from reference TRBV28 and TRBJ2-1, is DVKVTQSSRYLVKRTGEKVFLECVQDMDHENMFWYRQDPGLGLRLIYFSYDVKMKEKGDIPEGYSVSREKKERFSLILESASTNQTSMYLCASSLTRERNNEQFFGPGTRLTVL.

This clonotype was detected only a few times. The chain links TRBV19 to TRBJ2-3; a possible D gene is TRBD2 (5 bases). The CDR3 length is 13 residues. V dropped 6 bases and J dropped 2 bases, with 9 bases sitting between them. Looked up from germline, CDR1 is LNHDA and CDR2 is SQIVND (reference sequence). This CDR3 reads CASRPAATDTQYF. Written as DNA, the CDR3 is TGTGCCAGTAGGCCAGCGGCCACAGATACGCAGTATTTT.

The genes are TRBV7-2 and TRBJ2-1; D uncertain. V dropped 5 bases and J dropped 10 bases, with 9 bases sitting between them. The CDR3 runs 11 residues. The V gene's germline CDR1 is SGHTA and CDR2 FQGNSA. Written as DNA, the CDR3 is TGTGCCAGCAGCACGCTCGGGGAGCAGTTCTTC. Protein sequence: CASSTLGEQFF.

The chain employs TRBV7-2 and TRBJ1-2; 7 nucleotides match TRBD1. The CDR3 is 13 amino acids. V lost 8 bases and J lost 5; bases outside the gene matches: 8. CDR1 SGHTA and CDR2 FQGNSA come from the germline V gene. For the CDR3, the DNA is TGTGCCAGCGGTACAGGGGTCGGATATGGCTACACCTTC. Translating gives CASGTGVGYGYTF.

This clonotype was observed a handful of times. The chain recombines TRBV6-2 or TRBV6-3 with TRBJ1-1, with D unresolved. The V gene lost 4 bases and the J gene lost 5 bases, with 8 bases spanning the gap. Per the germline V gene, CDR1 is MNHEY and CDR2 is SVGEGT. CDR3 length: 12 residues. CDR3 sequence (DNA): TGTGCCAGCAGTTCCGTGGGGACTGAAGCTTTCTTT. It encodes CASSSVGTEAFF.

There are a few counts of this clonotype. This rearrangement joins TRBV29-1 to TRBJ2-3, with 11 bases lining up with TRBD2. Germline V CDR1 and CDR2: SQVTM, ANQGSEA. The CDR3 is made up of 14 amino acids. The V segment lost 4 bases and the J segment 3 bases; nucleotides outside the gene matches: 3. For the CDR3, the DNA is TGCAGCGTTGTTCTAGCGGGGGGAACAGATACGCAGTATTTT. Amino acid sequence: CSVVLAGGTDTQYF.

This chain uses TRBV5-1 with TRBJ1-4; D gene ambiguous. The CDR3 covers 14 residues. In germline, CDR1 is SGHRS, CDR2 YFSETQ. V was trimmed by 5 bases and J by 3 bases, leaving 11 bases between them. The CDR3, as DNA: TGCGCCAGCAGGGACCGCAGTTCTAATGAAAAACTGTTTTTT. Encoded protein: CASRDRSSNEKLFF. Filled out from reference TRBV5-1 and TRBJ1-4, the complete variable domain reads KAGVTQTPRYLIKTRGQQVTLSCSPISGHRSVSWYQQTPGQGLQFLFEYFSETQRNKGNFPGRFSGRQFSNSRSEMNVSTLELGDSALYLCASRDRSSNEKLFFGSGTQLSVL.

This clonotype has a handful of counts. This chain uses TRBV12-3 or TRBV12-4 with TRBJ2-7, with D perhaps TRBD1 (5 bases). The CDR3 is 16 amino acids. V shed 1 base and J shed 0 bases, with 13 bases lying between them. The DNA for the CDR3 is TGTGCCAGCAGTTTAGGGGGCCAGGCGAGCTCCTACGAGCAGTACTTC. It yields the protein CASSLGGQASSYEQYF.

In its sample, this clonotype was seen a few times. The chain combines TRBV5-5 with TRBJ1-4; perhaps TRBD1 as D (5 bases). CDR1 is SGHKS and CDR2 is YYEKEE in the germline V gene (reference sequence). The CDR3 consists of 15 residues. V lost 0 bases and J lost 5, with 11 bases in between. The CDR3 loop is CASSLEGRLNEKLFF. CDR3 bases: TGTGCCAGCAGCTTGGAGGGACGGTTAAATGAAAAACTGTTTTTT.

This clonotype came up many times. V and J are TRBV9 and TRBJ2-5, with unresolved D. Germline lookup yields CDR1 SGDLS and CDR2 YYNGEE. V lost 7 bases and J lost 5, with 6 bases in between. CDR3 length: 10 amino acids. DNA for the CDR3: TGTGCCAGCGGAGAGGAGACCCAGTACTTC. It encodes CASGEETQYF.

This clonotype showed up just a few times. CDR3 residues: CAWSPAGQTFPFGANVLTF. DNA for the CDR3: TGTGCCTGGAGTCCAGCGGGACAGACATTCCCTTTCGGGGCCAACGTCCTGACTTTC. This chain joins TRBV30 and TRBJ2-6; the D gene could be TRBD1 or TRBD2 (7 bases each). Looked up from germline, CDR1 is GTSNPN and CDR2 is SVGIG (reference sequence). The CDR3 covers 19 residues. Trimming shortened V by 2 bases and J by 4 bases, and 24 bases separated the two germline ends.

V gene TRBV5-5 combines with J gene TRBJ2-1, with D possibly being TRBD1 (6 bases). The ends were cut back, 6 bases at V and 5 bases at J, with 18 bases in the middle. This CDR3 contains 15 residues. In germline, CDR1 is SGHKS, CDR2 YYEKEE (reference sequence). The CDR3 coding sequence is TGTGCCAGCAATTCGCGGGCCACAGGGAACAATGAGCAGTTCTTC. Amino acid sequence: CASNSRATGNNEQFF.

The table lists this clonotype with a few counts. This chain joins TRBV3-1 and TRBJ2-3, with D perhaps TRBD1 (5 bases). Trimming cost V 4 bases and J 2 bases, with 16 bases left between them. This CDR3 spans 16 amino acids. Germline V gene sequence: CDR1 LGHDT, CDR2 YNNKEL (reference sequence). The CDR3 region has the DNA TGTGCCAGCAGCCCGATTGACAGTGGGCTCACAGATACGCAGTATTTT. Its translation is CASSPIDSGLTDTQYF.

The V call is TRBV10-3, the J call TRBJ2-2, with D perhaps matching TRBD2 (6 bases). The CDR3 runs 14 residues. The germline gives CDR1 ENHRY, CDR2 SYGVKD. V was pared by 4 bases and J by 5 bases, with 11 bases between. The CDR3: CAISGTTRTGELFF. The CDR3 DNA sequence: TGTGCCATCAGTGGGACTACTCGTACCGGGGAGCTGTTTTTT.

J is TRBJ2-3 and V is TRBV24-1; 8 nucleotides match TRBD2. CDR1 and CDR2 from the germline V gene are KGHDR and SFDVKD. There are 18 residues in the CDR3. J gave up 6 bases and V 3 bases, and 16 bases lay outside the gene matches. The CDR3 sequence: CATSDPTLRAGVSDTQYF. CDR3 DNA sequence: TGTGCCACCAGTGATCCCACCTTGCGAGCGGGAGTATCCGATACGCAGTATTTT.

This chain joins TRBV28 and TRBJ2-5, with D tentatively TRBD1 (6 bases). V was shortened by 2 bases and J by 0 bases, with 10 bases between the two germline ends. The CDR3 contains 15 residues. Germline V gives CDR1 MDHEN, CDR2 SYDVKM. In DNA form, the CDR3 reads TGTGCCAGCAGTTTACCGGGACACCACCAAGAGACCCAGTACTTC. This codes for CASSLPGHHQETQYF.

The CDR3 sequence is CASSFVQGWNQPQHF. The CDR3 region has the DNA TGTGCCAGCAGTTTTGTCCAGGGTTGGAATCAGCCCCAGCATTTT. The rearrangement links TRBV12-3 or TRBV12-4 to TRBJ1-5, with D maybe TRBD1 (5 bases). With 3 bases removed from V and 4 bases from J, the gap between germline ends came to 13 bases. There are 15 residues in the CDR3.

The chain employs TRBV25-1 and TRBJ1-4, with a tentative D call TRBD1 (5 bases). There are 14 residues in the CDR3. V was pared by 2 bases and J by 9 bases, with 13 bases between. Looked up from germline, CDR1 is MGHDK and CDR2 is SYGVNS. The CDR3 protein is CASSEGDLRKKLFF. CDR3 sequence (DNA): TGTGCCAGCAGTGAAGGGGACCTACGAAAAAAACTGTTTTTT.